Listed below are T cell receptor beta chains from one sample, sequenced in a study of blood T cell repertoires in COVID-19. TCRdb keeps only in-frame clones here, not all; method: immunoSEQ multiplex PCR. The profile shows roughly 410,000 clones, 70% to 90% of them singletons. Sequencing was carried out using peripheral blood. These TCRs come from a woman in her sixties with COVID-19, enrolled during active disease. The CDR3 runs from the conserved cysteine through the conserved F or W. A D gene is named only where the DNA matches it firmly. For some rows the clone size is stated as once, few or many, or as a class when expanded; others skip it.

>TRBV24-1|.|TRBJ2-7|.
CATSVLRGERSYEQYF
TGTGCCACCAGTGTCCTGCGAGGCGAAAGGTCCTACGAGCAGTACTTC
>TRBV20-1|once|TRBJ1-2|TRBD1
CSASDRGPWTF
TGCAGTGCTAGTGATAGGGGGCCTTGGACCTTC
>TRBV5-1|.|TRBJ2-2|.
CASSLEGGTNTGELFF
TGCGCCAGCAGCTTGGAAGGGGGTACGAACACCGGGGAGCTGTTTTTT
>TRBV9|.|TRBJ1-2|TRBD1
CASSVGGQPLYGYTF
TGTGCCAGCAGCGTGGGGGGACAGCCCCTCTATGGCTACACCTTC
>TRBV9|.|TRBJ1-2|TRBD1
CASSPQFDRARGYTF
TGTGCCAGCAGTCCTCAATTCGACAGGGCAAGGGGCTACACCTTC
>TRBV6-5|.|TRBJ2-7|TRBD2
CASSPTGGYEQYF
TGTGCCAGCAGTCCCACGGGGGGCTACGAGCAGTACTTC
>TRBV29-1|.|TRBJ2-2|TRBD2
CSVPNRERGGLTGELFF
TGCAGCGTTCCGAATCGGGAGCGGGGGGGCCTAACCGGGGAGCTGTTTTTT
>TRBV7-8|.|TRBJ2-7|TRBD2
CASSLNSGGNSYEQYF
TGTGCCAGCAGCCTAAATAGCGGGGGGAACTCCTACGAGCAGTACTTC
>TRBV5-1|.|TRBJ2-3|TRBD2
CASSLALGTRGSDTQYF
TGCGCCAGCAGCTTGGCCTTAGGGACTAGGGGGAGCGATACGCAGTATTTT
>TRBV4-2|.|TRBJ2-7|TRBD2
CAVAGTSGVRYEQYF
TGTGCCGTGGCCGGGACTAGCGGGGTCCGCTACGAGCAGTACTTC
>TRBV4-1|few|TRBJ1-3|TRBD1
CASSRGQDVSGNTIYF
TGCGCCAGCAGTCGAGGACAGGACGTTTCTGGAAACACCATATATTTT
>TRBV12-3/TRBV12-4|.|TRBJ1-2|.
CASRPTGNYGYTF
TGTGCCAGCAGGCCCACAGGGAACTATGGCTACACCTTC
>TRBV7-3|.|TRBJ1-6|.
CASSLTGTRGSPLHF
TGTGCCAGCAGCTTAACCGGGACACGGGGTTCACCCCTCCACTTT
>TRBV5-1|.|TRBJ2-3|.
CASSLQAGTLRDTQYF
TGCGCCAGCAGCTTGCAAGCGGGCACCCTGAGAGATACGCAGTATTTT
>TRBV6-1|.|TRBJ2-6|.
CASSELGGGNSGANVLTF
TGTGCCAGCAGTGAATTGGGAGGGGGAAACTCTGGGGCCAACGTCCTGACTTTC
>TRBV5-1|.|TRBJ2-2|.
CASGRDGESGELFF
TGCGCCAGCGGTCGCGACGGGGAAAGCGGGGAGCTGTTTTTT